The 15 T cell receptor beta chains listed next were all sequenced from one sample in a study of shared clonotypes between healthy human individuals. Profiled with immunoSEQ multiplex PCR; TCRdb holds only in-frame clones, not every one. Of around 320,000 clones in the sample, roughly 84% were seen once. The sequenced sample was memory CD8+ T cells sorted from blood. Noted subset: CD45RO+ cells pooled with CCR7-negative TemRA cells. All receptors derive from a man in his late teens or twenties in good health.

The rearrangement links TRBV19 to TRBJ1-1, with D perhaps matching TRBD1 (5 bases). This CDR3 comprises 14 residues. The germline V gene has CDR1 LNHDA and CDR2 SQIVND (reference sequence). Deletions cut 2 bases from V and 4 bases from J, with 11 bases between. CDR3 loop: CASSISQGPTEAFF. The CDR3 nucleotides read TGTGCCAGTAGTATATCCCAGGGACCCACTGAAGCTTTCTTT. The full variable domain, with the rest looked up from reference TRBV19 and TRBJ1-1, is DGGITQSPKYLFRKEGQNVTLSCEQNLNHDAMYWYRQDPGQGLRLIYYSQIVNDFQKGDIAEGYSVSREKKESFPLTVTSAQKNPTAFYLCASSISQGPTEAFFGQGTRLTVV.

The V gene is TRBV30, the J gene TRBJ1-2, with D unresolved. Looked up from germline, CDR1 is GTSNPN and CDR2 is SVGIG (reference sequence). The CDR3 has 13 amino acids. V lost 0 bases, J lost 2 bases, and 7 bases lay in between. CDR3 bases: TGTGCCTGGAGTGTAGACGGAAACTATGGCTACACCTTC. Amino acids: CAWSVDGNYGYTF.

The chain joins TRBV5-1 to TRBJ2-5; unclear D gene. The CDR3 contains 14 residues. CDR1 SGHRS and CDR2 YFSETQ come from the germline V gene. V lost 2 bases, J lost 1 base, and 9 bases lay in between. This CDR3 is CASSLWAAQETQYF. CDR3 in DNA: TGCGCCAGCAGCTTATGGGCGGCCCAAGAGACCCAGTACTTC.

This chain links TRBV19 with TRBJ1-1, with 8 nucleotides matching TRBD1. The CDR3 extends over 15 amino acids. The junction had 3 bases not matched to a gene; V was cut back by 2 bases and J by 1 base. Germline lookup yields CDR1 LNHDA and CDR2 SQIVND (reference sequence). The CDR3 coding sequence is TGTGCCAGTAGTATAAGACAGGGGACGAACACTGAAGCTTTCTTT. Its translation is CASSIRQGTNTEAFF.

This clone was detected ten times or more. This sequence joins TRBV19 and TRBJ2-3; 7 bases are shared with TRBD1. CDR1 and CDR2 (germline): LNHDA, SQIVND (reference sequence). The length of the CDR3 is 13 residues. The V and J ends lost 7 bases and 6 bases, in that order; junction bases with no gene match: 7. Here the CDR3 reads CASKDGQDDTQYF. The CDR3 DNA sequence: TGTGCCAGTAAGGATGGACAGGACGATACGCAGTATTTT.

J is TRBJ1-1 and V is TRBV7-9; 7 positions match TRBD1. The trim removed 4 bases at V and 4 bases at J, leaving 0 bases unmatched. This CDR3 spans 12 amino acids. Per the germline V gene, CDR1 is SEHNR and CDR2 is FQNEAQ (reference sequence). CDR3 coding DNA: TGTGCCAGCAGCTGGACAGGCACTGAAGCTTTCTTT. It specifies CASSWTGTEAFF.

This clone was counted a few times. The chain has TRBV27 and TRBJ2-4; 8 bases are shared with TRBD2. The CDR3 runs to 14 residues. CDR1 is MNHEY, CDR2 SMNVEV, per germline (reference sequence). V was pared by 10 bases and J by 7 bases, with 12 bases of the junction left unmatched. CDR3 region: CATSHGGAENIQYF. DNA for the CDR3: TGTGCCACGTCTCACGGGGGGGCGGAGAACATTCAGTACTTC.

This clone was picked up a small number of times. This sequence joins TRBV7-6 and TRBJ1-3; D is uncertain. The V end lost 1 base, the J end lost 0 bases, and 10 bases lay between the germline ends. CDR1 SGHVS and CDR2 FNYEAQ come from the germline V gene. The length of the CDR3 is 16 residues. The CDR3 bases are TGTGCCAGCAGCTTAGAAGGGTGGGGCTCTGGAAACACCATATATTTT. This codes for CASSLEGWGSGNTIYF.

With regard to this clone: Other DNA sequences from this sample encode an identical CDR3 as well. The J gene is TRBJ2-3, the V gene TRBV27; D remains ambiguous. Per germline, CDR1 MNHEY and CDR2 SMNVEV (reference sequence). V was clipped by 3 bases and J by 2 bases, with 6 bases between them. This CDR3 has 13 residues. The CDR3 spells CASSFLLTDTQYF. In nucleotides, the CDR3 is TGTGCCAGCAGTTTCCTCCTCACAGATACGCAGTATTTT.

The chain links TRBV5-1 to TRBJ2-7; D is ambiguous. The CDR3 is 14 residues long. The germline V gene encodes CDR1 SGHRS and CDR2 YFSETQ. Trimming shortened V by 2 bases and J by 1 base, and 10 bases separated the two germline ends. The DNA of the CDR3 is TGCGCCAGCAGCTTTTTTGCCGGATCCTACGAGCAGTACTTC. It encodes CASSFFAGSYEQYF.

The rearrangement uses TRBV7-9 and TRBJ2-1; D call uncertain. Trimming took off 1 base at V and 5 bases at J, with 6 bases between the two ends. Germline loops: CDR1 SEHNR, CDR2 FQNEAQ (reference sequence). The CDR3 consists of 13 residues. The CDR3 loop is CASSLGPDNEQFF. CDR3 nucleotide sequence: TGTGCCAGCAGCTTAGGCCCTGACAATGAGCAGTTCTTC. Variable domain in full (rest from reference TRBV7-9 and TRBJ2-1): DTGVSQNPRHKITKRGQNVTFRCDPISEHNRLYWYRQTLGQGPEFLTYFQNEAQLEKSRLLSDRFSAERPKGSFSTLEIQRTEQGDSAMYLCASSLGPDNEQFFGPGTRLTVL.

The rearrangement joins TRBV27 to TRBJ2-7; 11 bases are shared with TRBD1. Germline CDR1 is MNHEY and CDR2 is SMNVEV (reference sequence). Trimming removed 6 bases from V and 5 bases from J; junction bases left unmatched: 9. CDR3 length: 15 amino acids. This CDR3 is CASRPRTGGRNEQYF. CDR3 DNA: TGTGCCAGCAGGCCTCGGACAGGGGGCAGGAACGAGCAGTACTTC.

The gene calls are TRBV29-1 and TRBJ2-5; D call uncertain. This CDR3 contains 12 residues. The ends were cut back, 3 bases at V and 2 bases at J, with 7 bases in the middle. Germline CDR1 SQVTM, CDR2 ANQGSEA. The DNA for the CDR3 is TGCAGCGTTGAGGCTCTACAAGAGACCCAGTACTTC. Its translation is CSVEALQETQYF.

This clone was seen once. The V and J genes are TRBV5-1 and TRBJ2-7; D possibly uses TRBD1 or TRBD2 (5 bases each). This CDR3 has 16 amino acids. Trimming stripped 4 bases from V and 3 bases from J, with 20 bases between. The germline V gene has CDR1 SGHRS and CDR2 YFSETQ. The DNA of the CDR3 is TGCGCCAGCAGCCACGGGGTGGGGCTGAGTCACTACGAGCAGTACTTC. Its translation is CASSHGVGLSHYEQYF.

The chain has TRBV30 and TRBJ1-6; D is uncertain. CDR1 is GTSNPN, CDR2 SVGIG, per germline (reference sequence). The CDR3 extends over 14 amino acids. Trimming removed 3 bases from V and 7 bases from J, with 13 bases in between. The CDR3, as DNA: TGTGCCTGGAGAACGTTGGACGCAAATTCACCCCTCCACTTT. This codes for CAWRTLDANSPLHF.